The 15 T cell receptor beta chains reported below all come from one sample, sequenced in a study of T-cell reconstitution after alpha-beta-depleted transplantation in children (TCRdb year 2016). Preparation of the library involved PCR. The instrument was an Illumina HiSeq 2500. To normalize quantification of the TCRbeta repertoire, the TCR libraries were built with molecular barcoding that relied on unique molecular identifiers. The public reads were reprocessed in TCRdb via fastp at Q25 and MiXCR, keeping in-frame beta chains. Each CDR3 protein gets just one entry, which takes the most common genes and DNA from the rows behind it. Present in this sample are around 600,000 distinct CDR3 sequences, over 9.5% of which were seen just once. The ten largest make up roughly 4% of the sample. The starting material was PBMCs from the stem cell graft donor, obtained from the stem cell graft. These receptors were collected from a human donor who donated a stem cell graft to a child with acute myeloid leukemia.

Only a few counts were recorded for this clonotype. This rearrangement joins TRBV29-1 to TRBJ1-5; a weak D match, TRBD1 (6 bases). The germline V gene has CDR1 SQVTM and CDR2 ANQGSEA. This CDR3 is built from 12 residues. Trimming removed 5 bases at V and 2 bases at J, with 7 bases between. The CDR3, as DNA: TGCAGCGTTAGACAGGGCAATCAGCCCCAGCATTTT. The encoded protein is CSVRQGNQPQHF.

Ten or more counts support this clonotype. V usage is TRBV29-1 and J usage is TRBJ2-7, with TRBD1 matching 8 bases. Germline CDR1 is SQVTM and CDR2 is ANQGSEA. The CDR3 contains 12 residues. With 7 bases clipped from V and 7 bases from J, the junction kept 9 bases outside the gene matches. The CDR3 DNA sequence: TGCAGCGCCAGGACAGGGTTAGGTGAGCAGTACTTC. Amino acids: CSARTGLGEQYF.

The genes are TRBV6-2 or TRBV6-3 and TRBJ2-7; 11 bases fit TRBD1. The CDR3 totals 16 residues. From germline, CDR1 is MNHEY and CDR2 SVGEGT. The ends lost 6 bases at V and 2 bases at J; junction bases unmatched: 9. As DNA, the CDR3 is TGTGCCAGCAGCCCAGCCGGGACAGGGGGGACCTACGAGCAGTACTTC. This translates into CASSPAGTGGTYEQYF.

The chain is built from TRBV30 and TRBJ1-5, with a possible D match to TRBD1 (5 bases). V was shortened by 6 bases and J by 4 bases, with 16 bases between the two germline ends. Germline lookup yields CDR1 GTSNPN and CDR2 SVGIG (reference sequence). This CDR3 is 14 amino acids long. CDR3 sequence reads: CACMRSGLNQPQHF. As DNA, the CDR3 is TGTGCCTGTATGAGGTCAGGGCTGAATCAGCCCCAGCATTTT.

This clonotype has only a few counts. The genes are TRBV20-1 and TRBJ1-2; maybe TRBD1 (5 bases). The CDR3 is 15 residues long. Trimming shortened V by 4 bases and J by 4 bases, and 19 bases separated the two germline ends. In germline, CDR1 is DFQATT, CDR2 SNEGSKA (reference sequence). This CDR3 reads CSATASAGTGYGYTF. The DNA of the CDR3 is TGCAGTGCTACTGCGTCGGCAGGGACGGGCTATGGCTACACCTTC.

The rearrangement uses TRBV5-1 and TRBJ1-4, with D possibly matching TRBD1 (5 bases). Germline V gives CDR1 SGHRS, CDR2 YFSETQ. The CDR3 is 16 amino acids. V lost 4 bases to trimming and J lost 0 bases, with 13 bases between them. For the CDR3, the DNA is TGCGCCAGCAGCCGGGACGGAGATCCAACTAATGAAAAACTGTTTTTT. This translates into CASSRDGDPTNEKLFF.

This clonotype has at least ten counts. The chain uses TRBV12-3 or TRBV12-4 and TRBJ2-6; D is unclear. V lost 6 bases to trimming and J lost 0 bases, with 15 bases between them. The CDR3 consists of 17 residues. CDR3 sequence reads: CASRGTQPVSGANVLTF. In DNA form, the CDR3 reads TGTGCCAGCAGGGGAACCCAACCGGTCTCTGGGGCCAACGTCCTGACTTTC.

The chain couples TRBV11-2 to TRBJ1-6; TRBD1 agrees at 7 bases. J was trimmed by 8 bases and V by 0 bases; bases with no gene match: 4. Germline V gene sequence: CDR1 SGHAT, CDR2 FQNNGV. The CDR3 is 15 residues long. The DNA for the CDR3 is TGTGCCAGCAGCTTAGAACAGGGGCGGGATTCACCCCTCCACTTT. The encoded protein is CASSLEQGRDSPLHF.

This clonotype was seen a handful of times. This chain connects TRBV2 to TRBJ1-2; D gene uncertain. Germline CDR1 reads SNHLY; CDR2 reads FYNNEI. Trimming stripped 6 bases from V and 9 bases from J, with 11 bases between. The CDR3 spans 11 residues. The CDR3 here is CASSDYPRYTF. The CDR3 coding sequence is TGTGCCAGCAGCGACTATCCCCGCTACACCTTC.

This clonotype was recorded a few times. The chain combines TRBV7-9 with TRBJ1-2; D is unclear. In germline, CDR1 is SEHNR, CDR2 FQNEAQ (reference sequence). V was trimmed by 6 bases and J by 0 bases, leaving 8 bases between them. The CDR3 contains 13 residues. CDR3 region: CASSSTPNYGYTF. The CDR3 DNA reads as TGTGCCAGCAGTTCTACCCCTAACTATGGCTACACCTTC. Using reference TRBV7-9 and TRBJ1-2 for the parts outside the CDR3, the full variable domain is DTGVSQNPRHKITKRGQNVTFRCDPISEHNRLYWYRQTLGQGPEFLTYFQNEAQLEKSRLLSDRFSAERPKGSFSTLEIQRTEQGDSAMYLCASSSTPNYGYTFGSGTRLTVV.

The chain couples TRBV10-3 to TRBJ1-2, with D perhaps TRBD1 (6 bases). Germline V lookup: CDR1 ENHRY, CDR2 SYGVKD. Trimming shortened V by 3 bases and J by 1 base, and 9 bases separated the two germline ends. The CDR3 extends over 14 amino acids. CDR3 DNA sequence: TGTGCCATCAGTGACGGACAGCTTAACTATGGCTACACCTTC. Translation: CAISDGQLNYGYTF.

This clonotype was counted at least ten times. The rearrangement joins TRBV28 to TRBJ2-3, with D tentatively TRBD2 (6 bases). This CDR3 has 15 residues. V lost 5 bases to trimming and J lost 4 bases, with 16 bases between them. Germline-derived CDR1 and CDR2 are MDHEN and SYDVKM. This CDR3 reads CASSRSGGPPDTQYF. The CDR3 DNA sequence: TGTGCCAGCAGTCGAAGCGGAGGGCCCCCAGATACGCAGTATTTT.

J is TRBJ2-1 and V is TRBV7-6; D uncertain. In germline, CDR1 is SGHVS, CDR2 FNYEAQ. V was clipped by 5 bases and J by 4 bases, with 18 bases between them. The CDR3 sequence is 16 residues long. The CDR3 here is CASSSPSAGRYNEQFF. In DNA, the CDR3 is TGTGCCAGCAGCAGCCCAAGCGCCGGGCGATACAATGAGCAGTTCTTC.

The V call is TRBV29-1, the J call TRBJ2-5; tentative D call: TRBD1 (7 bases). CDR1 and CDR2 (germline): SQVTM, ANQGSEA. The CDR3 length is 13 residues. Trimming took 6 bases from V and 5 from J, leaving 16 bases between them. The CDR3 nucleotides are TGCAGCGTAAGGAGGGGGCTTGTGGAGACCCAGTACTTC. It is translated as CSVRRGLVETQYF.

At least ten counts were recorded for this clonotype. This chain connects TRBV14 to TRBJ2-3; D ambiguous. The CDR3 sequence is 15 residues long. The V gene's germline CDR1 is SGHDN and CDR2 FVKESK. Trimming cost V 0 bases and J 2 bases, with 9 bases left between them. The DNA of the CDR3 is TGTGCCAGCAGCCAAGATCTTGGCCTCACAGATACGCAGTATTTT. It is translated as CASSQDLGLTDTQYF.